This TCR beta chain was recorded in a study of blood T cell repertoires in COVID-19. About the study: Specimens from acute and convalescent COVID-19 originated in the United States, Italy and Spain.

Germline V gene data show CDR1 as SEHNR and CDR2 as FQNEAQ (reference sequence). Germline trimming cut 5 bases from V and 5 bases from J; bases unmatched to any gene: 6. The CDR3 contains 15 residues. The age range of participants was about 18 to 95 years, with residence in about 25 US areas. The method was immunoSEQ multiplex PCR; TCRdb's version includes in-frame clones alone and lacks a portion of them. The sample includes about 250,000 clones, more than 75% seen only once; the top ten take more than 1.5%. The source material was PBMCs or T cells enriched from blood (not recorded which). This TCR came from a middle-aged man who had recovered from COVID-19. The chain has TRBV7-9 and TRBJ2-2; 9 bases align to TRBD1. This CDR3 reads CASSLGQGGTGELFF. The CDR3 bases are TGTGCCAGCAGCCTGGGACAGGGCGGAACCGGGGAGCTGTTTTTT.